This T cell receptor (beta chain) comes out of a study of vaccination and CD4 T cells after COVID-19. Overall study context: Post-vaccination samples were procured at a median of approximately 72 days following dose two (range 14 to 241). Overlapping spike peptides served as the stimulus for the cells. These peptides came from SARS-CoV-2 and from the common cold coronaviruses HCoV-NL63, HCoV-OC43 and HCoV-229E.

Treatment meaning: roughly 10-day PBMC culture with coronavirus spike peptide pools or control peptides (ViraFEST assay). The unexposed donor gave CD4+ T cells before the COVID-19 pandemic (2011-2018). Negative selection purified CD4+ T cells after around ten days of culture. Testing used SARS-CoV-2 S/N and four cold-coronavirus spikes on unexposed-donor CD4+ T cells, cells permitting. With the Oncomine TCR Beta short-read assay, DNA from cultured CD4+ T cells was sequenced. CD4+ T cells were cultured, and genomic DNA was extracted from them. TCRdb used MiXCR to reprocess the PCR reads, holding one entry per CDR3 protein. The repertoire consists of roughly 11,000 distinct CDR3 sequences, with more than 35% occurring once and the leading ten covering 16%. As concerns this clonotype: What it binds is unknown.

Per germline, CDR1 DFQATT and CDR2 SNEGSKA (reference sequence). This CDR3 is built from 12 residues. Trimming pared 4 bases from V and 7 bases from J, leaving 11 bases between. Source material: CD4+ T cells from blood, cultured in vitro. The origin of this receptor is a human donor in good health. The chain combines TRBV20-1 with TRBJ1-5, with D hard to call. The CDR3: CSAKGPGQPQHF. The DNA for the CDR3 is TGCAGTGCTAAAGGTCCTGGGCAGCCCCAGCATTTT.